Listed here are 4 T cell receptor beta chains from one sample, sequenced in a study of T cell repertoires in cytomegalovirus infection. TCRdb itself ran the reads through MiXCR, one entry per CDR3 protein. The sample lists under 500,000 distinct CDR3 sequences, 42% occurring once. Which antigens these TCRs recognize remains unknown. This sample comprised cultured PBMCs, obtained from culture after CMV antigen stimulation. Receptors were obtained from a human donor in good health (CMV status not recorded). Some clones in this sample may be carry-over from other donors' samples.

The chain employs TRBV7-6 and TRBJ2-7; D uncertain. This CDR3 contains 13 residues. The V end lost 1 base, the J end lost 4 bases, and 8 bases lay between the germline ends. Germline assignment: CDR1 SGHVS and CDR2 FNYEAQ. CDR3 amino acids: CASSLERLYEQYF. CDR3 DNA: TGTGCCAGCAGCTTAGAGAGGTTGTACGAGCAGTACTTC.

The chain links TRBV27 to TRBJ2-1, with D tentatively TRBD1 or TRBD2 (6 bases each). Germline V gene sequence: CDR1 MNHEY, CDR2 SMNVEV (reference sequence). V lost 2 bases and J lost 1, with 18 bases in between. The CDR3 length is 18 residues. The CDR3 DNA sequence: TGTGCCAGCAGTTTAGGCCCCAGGGGAGGTACGTCCTACAATGAGCAGTTCTTC. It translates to CASSLGPRGGTSYNEQFF.

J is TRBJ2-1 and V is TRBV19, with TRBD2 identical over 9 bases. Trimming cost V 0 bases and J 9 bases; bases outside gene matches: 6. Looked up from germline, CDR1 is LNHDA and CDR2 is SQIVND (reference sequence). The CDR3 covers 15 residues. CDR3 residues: CASSIDGTSNGEQFF. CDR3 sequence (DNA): TGTGCCAGTAGTATAGATGGGACTAGCAACGGTGAGCAGTTCTTC.

The CDR3 DNA reads TGTGCCAGCAGCCGAGCCGACAGGGGAAATGAAAAACTGTTTTTT. This translates into CASSRADRGNEKLFF. V is TRBV14 and J is TRBJ1-4; 8 bases map to TRBD1. Germline V CDR1 and CDR2: SGHDN, FVKESK. Unmatched junction bases numbered 6, after V lost 4 bases and J lost 5 bases. This CDR3 has 15 amino acids.